This T cell receptor (beta chain) stems from a study of OX40 agonist ivuxolimab in advanced cancers. The study in broad terms: The costimulatory receptor OX40 (CD134) was targeted by ivuxolimab, a fully human IgG2 agonistic monoclonal antibody. Intravenous ivuxolimab was administered to patients every 2 weeks at six dose levels: 0.01, 0.1, 0.3, 1.5, 3 and 10 mg/kg. Of the 50 to 55 dose-escalation patients, hepatocellular carcinoma was present in approximately 20, melanoma in roughly 15, renal cell carcinoma in 9 and head and neck cancer in 9. In the dose-escalation cohort, 82.7% of patients were male, and the mean age was roughly 60 years, with a range of about 20 to 79. Patients were allowed to have had prior anti-PD-1, anti-PD-L1 or anti-CTLA-4 therapy, and approximately 39% of the dose-escalation patients had been treated with checkpoint inhibitors. Three dose-escalation patients achieved partial responses, one with hepatocellular carcinoma and two with cutaneous melanoma. Peripheral TCRbeta sequencing was intended to test whether TCR sequence diversity was altered and clonal T-cell expansion was caused by ivuxolimab. The monotherapy dose-escalation portion (N = 52 patients) of the phase I ivuxolimab trial is reported in the paper.

To sequence the TCRbeta CDR3 region, genomic DNA was isolated from the sorted cells. The immunoSEQ Assay was used for sequencing of TCRbeta CDR3 regions. This is the immuneACCESS table as TCRdb keeps it, with only in-frame sequences that have V and J called. A part of the clones is gone; compared with another copy, unresolved V genes explain less than half, and the rest is unexplained. This sample gives roughly 80,000 clones in total; approximately 85% of them show up just once. The top ten clones comprise 2% to 2.5% of the sample. CDR1 and CDR2 (MNHEY, SVGAGI) derive from the germline V gene. The CDR3 runs 12 amino acids, cysteine and phenylalanine included. Of the read, only the CDR3 DNA is kept; its 36 bases are in frame from base 1. Trimming removed 4 bases from V and 5 bases from J, leaving 6 bases between the germline ends. Patients with a history of autoimmune disease or receiving systemic immunosuppression were excluded from the trial. In every dose cohort, peripheral blood was drawn for TCR sequencing at baseline, cycle 4 day 1, and cycle 7 day 1. Samples were obtained from an open-label, multicenter, first-in-human phase I dose-escalation trial of ivuxolimab. Adults with locally advanced or metastatic melanoma, renal cell, hepatocellular, or head and neck squamous cell carcinoma were enrolled in the trial. Before TCR sequencing, CD4+ T cells and CD8+ T cells were sorted from peripheral blood as separate populations.

The paper's findings and limits, for the study overall: Clonal expansion of both CD4+ and CD8+ blood T cells was observed from baseline to week 6 at doses 0.1 to 3.0 mg/kg. Antigen specificity was not determined for the clonally expanded peripheral T cells. In the 0.1-3.0 mg/kg groups, partial responders had among the lowest normalized peripheral clonal expansion, particularly in CD8+ T cells. Low levels of normalized T-cell clonal expansion were also seen in some patients who did not respond. After ivuxolimab, CD8+ T cells had more expanded clones than CD4+ T cells on average.

Turning to this clone: Its cognate antigen has yet to be identified. No base qualities exist here, and no much larger clone lies one base off it.

This sequence originates from an adult with an advanced solid tumor such as melanoma, head and neck, liver or kidney cancer. The chain couples TRBV6-5 to TRBJ1-5, with no confidently assigned D gene. The sequencing used CD4+ or CD8+ T cells sorted from blood, collected in a trial of the OX40 agonist ivuxolimab. The sequenced DNA: TGTGCCAGCAGTTTAAGGGATCAGCCCCAGCATTTT. This yields the protein CASSLRDQPQHF.